This TCR beta chain was sequenced during a study of early T cells in non-severe SARS-CoV-2 infection. About the research overall: Sequencing of bulk RNA from unsorted whole blood was done, without chain pairing.

Attached unique molecular identifiers marked individual cDNA molecules. TCRdb recomputed calls from the 5' RACE reads with MiXCR, one row per CDR3 protein. Counted here are some 59,000 distinct CDR3 sequences, around 8.6% occurring once; the ten biggest clones make up 3.9%. This clonotype has only one observation. Its antigen is unidentified. Relative to the germline gene, one junction end is altered; a read error may explain this. The CDR3 sequence is 14 residues long. In germline, CDR1 is SGHRS, CDR2 YFSETQ. Study-wide points: VDJdb matching favored anti-spike CD8 responses, missing private and CD4 specificities.

The clonotype was recovered from an adult who was a healthcare worker with PCR-confirmed SARS-CoV-2 infection or an uninfected control (not recorded which). The J gene is TRBJ2-1, the V gene TRBV5-1; possible D gene TRBD2, 6 bases. The sequenced sample was whole blood, obtained at baseline. The CDR3 spells CTSSLGLNGNEQFF. For the CDR3, the DNA is TGCACCAGCAGCTTAGGACTAAATGGTAATGAGCAGTTCTTC.